The 24 T cell receptor beta chains reported below all come from one sample, sequenced in a study of blood T cell repertoires in COVID-19. TCRdb keeps only in-frame clones here, not all; method: immunoSEQ multiplex PCR. Here the sample spans roughly 220,000 clones, roughly 80% being singletons. Sequenced material: peripheral blood. All receptors derive from a woman aged 70-85 years with acute or convalescent COVID-19.

The V call is TRBV12-2, the J call TRBJ1-5; TRBD1 was called by the table and not checked on the DNA. TRBV12-2 represents a pseudogene. The CDR3 covers 17 residues. CDR3 amino acids: CASRLARDRGPNQPQHF. For the CDR3, the DNA is TGTGCAAGTCGCTTAGCGAGGGACAGGGGACCCAATCAGCCCCAGCATTTT.

This clone was recorded only once. The chain uses TRBV10-1 and TRBJ2-1; D is possibly TRBD1 (5 bases). This CDR3 region has 13 residues. CDR1 WNHNN and CDR2 SYGVQD come from the germline V gene (reference sequence). Trimming stripped 5 bases from V and 5 bases from J, with 10 bases between. The CDR3 nucleotides read TGCGCCAGCAGTCCGGACATTCACAATGAGCAGTTCTTC. Translation: CASSPDIHNEQFF.

The rearrangement joins TRBV5-6 to TRBJ2-1; possible D gene TRBD1, 6 bases. Germline V gene sequence: CDR1 SGHDT, CDR2 YYEEEE. Deletions cut 0 bases from V and 6 bases from J, with 10 bases between. The CDR3 length is 14 residues. CDR3 region: CASSLGGLSNEQFF. DNA of the CDR3: TGTGCCAGCAGCTTGGGGGGGCTAAGCAATGAGCAGTTCTTC.

The genes are TRBV3-1 (or the pseudogene TRBV3-2) and TRBJ1-1, with TRBD1 matching 10 bases. Germline CDR1 LGHDT, CDR2 YNNKEL (reference sequence). This CDR3 is built from 15 residues. V lost 3 bases to trimming and J lost 5 bases; unmatched junction nucleotides: 6. CDR3 bases: TGTGCCAGCAGCCATTCGGGACAGGGGCGAACTGAAGCTTTCTTT. Protein sequence: CASSHSGQGRTEAFF.

The rearrangement joins TRBV5-1 to TRBJ2-3, with TRBD2 as a possible D gene (6 bases). Germline V gene data show CDR1 as SGHRS and CDR2 as YFSETQ. Deletions cut 0 bases from V and 0 bases from J, with 11 bases between. The CDR3 is made up of 16 amino acids. The DNA of the CDR3 is TGCGCCAGCAGCTTGGAAGGCGGGACTAGCACAGATACGCAGTATTTT. It is translated as CASSLEGGTSTDTQYF.

The rearrangement joins TRBV6-2 or TRBV6-3 to TRBJ1-1; 10 nucleotides agree with TRBD1. The CDR3 spans 14 residues. The junction had 4 bases not matched to a gene; V was cut back by 4 bases and J by 5 bases. Germline CDR1 MNHEY, CDR2 SVGEGT. This CDR3 reads CASSSRDRGTEAFF. CDR3 bases: TGTGCCAGCAGTTCAAGGGACAGGGGAACTGAAGCTTTCTTT.

The chain couples TRBV5-6 to TRBJ2-2, with 8 bases that match TRBD1. J was trimmed by 6 bases and V by 3 bases; bases with no gene match: 7. This CDR3 has 15 residues. The germline gives CDR1 SGHDT, CDR2 YYEEEE. The CDR3 is CASSYGTGRAGELFF. The CDR3 DNA sequence: TGTGCCAGCAGCTACGGGACAGGAAGGGCCGGGGAGCTGTTTTTT.

The chain links TRBV6-5 to TRBJ1-6; no reliable D call. Germline CDR1 is MNHEY and CDR2 is SVGAGI. This CDR3 is 13 amino acids long. Trimming stripped 6 bases from V and 8 bases from J, with 11 bases between. The CDR3 sequence is CASRRSSDSPLHF. As DNA, the CDR3 is TGTGCCAGCAGAAGGAGTTCGGATTCACCCCTCCACTTT.

V usage is TRBV7-2 and J usage is TRBJ2-7; no firm D call. CDR1 is SGHTA and CDR2 is FQGNSA in the germline V gene. CDR3 size: 13 residues. V lost 1 base and J lost 5, with 9 bases in between. The CDR3 nucleotides read TGTGCCAGCAGCTTAGTTTCTACCGACGAGCAGTACTTC. The encoded protein is CASSLVSTDEQYF.

This clone has just one count. The rearrangement links TRBV5-1 to TRBJ1-4; D remains ambiguous. CDR1 is SGHRS, CDR2 YFSETQ, per germline. CDR3 length equals 14 residues. Trimming cost V 1 base and J 4 bases, with 8 bases left between them. CDR3 region: CASSLTAVNEKLFF. In DNA, the CDR3 is TGCGCCAGCAGCTTGACAGCGGTTAATGAAAAACTGTTTTTT.

This chain links TRBV4-2 with TRBJ2-7; a weak D match, TRBD1 (6 bases). CDR1 and CDR2 from the germline V gene are LGHNA and YNFKEQ. The V and J ends lost 1 base and 2 bases respectively, with 12 bases between them. This CDR3 is 15 amino acids long. CDR3 sequence: CASSQGSGDTYEQYF. DNA of the CDR3: TGTGCCAGCAGCCAAGGGTCAGGGGACACCTACGAGCAGTACTTC.

The V gene is TRBV2, the J gene TRBJ2-3; the D gene is possibly TRBD2 (5 bases). The ends were cut back, 5 bases at V and 3 bases at J, with 15 bases in the middle. CDR3 length: 15 amino acids. CDR1 and CDR2 from the germline V gene are SNHLY and FYNNEI. The CDR3 sequence is CASSPYGIGTDTQYF. CDR3 DNA: TGTGCCAGCAGTCCATACGGGATCGGGACAGATACGCAGTATTTT.

CDR3 in amino acids: CASRTGGFNTEAFF. DNA for the CDR3: TGTGCCAGCAGGACAGGGGGATTTAACACTGAAGCTTTCTTT. This chain uses TRBV6-5 with TRBJ1-1, with 9 bases lining up with TRBD1. CDR3 length: 14 amino acids. Germline CDR1 is MNHEY and CDR2 is SVGAGI. J gave up 2 bases and V 6 bases, and 4 bases lay outside the gene matches.

The gene calls are TRBV27 and TRBJ1-1; 12 bases map to TRBD1. The CDR3 extends over 17 amino acids. With V trimmed by 0 bases and J by 5 bases, 7 bases remained unmatched. Germline CDR1 reads MNHEY; CDR2 reads SMNVEV (reference sequence). The DNA for the CDR3 is TGTGCCAGCAGTTTATCGGCCGGGACAGGGGGCAAGACTGAAGCTTTCTTT. It yields the protein CASSLSAGTGGKTEAFF.

The chain links TRBV11-2 to TRBJ2-7, with 16 bases lining up with TRBD2. After removal of 0 bases from V and 3 bases from J, the junction contained 5 bases not matched to a gene. This CDR3 has 18 residues. CDR1 and CDR2 from the germline V gene are SGHAT and FQNNGV. This chain's CDR3 is CASSLEGLAGGPGYEQYF. CDR3 sequence (DNA): TGTGCCAGCAGCTTAGAGGGACTAGCGGGAGGGCCTGGCTACGAGCAGTACTTC.

The chain has TRBV2 and TRBJ1-4; 10 bases agree with TRBD1. The CDR3 has 13 amino acids. V trimming: 10 bases; J trimming: 5 bases; junction bases outside the gene matches: 4. In germline, CDR1 is SNHLY, CDR2 FYNNEI. The DNA of the CDR3 is TGTGCCATCCCGGGACAGGGGAATGAAAAACTGTTTTTT. Translating gives CAIPGQGNEKLFF.

The chain carries TRBV5-6 and TRBJ2-4; possibly TRBD1 for D (5 bases). Trimming took 0 bases from V and 7 from J, leaving 11 bases between them. Germline V gene sequence: CDR1 SGHDT, CDR2 YYEEEE. The CDR3 extends over 14 amino acids. The CDR3 region has the DNA TGTGCCAGCAGCTTGGCGTTGCCAGGGAACATTCAGTACTTC. This encodes CASSLALPGNIQYF. Variable domain in full (rest from reference TRBV5-6 and TRBJ2-4): DAGVTQSPTHLIKTRGQQVTLRCSPKSGHDTVSWYQQALGQGPQFIFQYYEEEERQRGNFPDRFSGHQFPNYSSELNVNALLLGDSALYLCASSLALPGNIQYFGAGTRLSVL.

The chain has TRBV3-1 (or the pseudogene TRBV3-2) and TRBJ2-1, with TRBD2 identical over 9 bases. In germline, CDR1 is LGHDT, CDR2 YNNKEL (reference sequence). The CDR3 spans 17 residues. The ends lost 4 bases at V and 5 bases at J; junction bases unmatched: 12. The CDR3 nucleotides read TGTGCCAGCAGCCTCCCTGGGGCAGCGGGAGGAAACAATGAGCAGTTCTTC. It translates to CASSLPGAAGGNNEQFF.

This clone was seen only a few times. The gene calls are TRBV11-3 and TRBJ1-1; D uncertain. Germline CDR1 reads SGHNT; CDR2 reads YENEEA. The CDR3 is 13 residues long. The V gene lost 7 bases and the J gene lost 8 bases, with 17 bases spanning the gap. In nucleotides, the CDR3 is TGTGCCAGCATCACGCCGGGAACAGAGGAAGCTTTCTTT. This gives the protein CASITPGTEEAFF.

CDR3 coding DNA: TGTGCCAGCTCACAGGGACTAGCGGGAGAAGAGACCCAGTACTTC. This gives the protein CASSQGLAGEETQYF. V is TRBV18 and J is TRBJ2-5, with 14 bases matching TRBD2. V shed 4 bases, J shed 3 bases, and the junction held 1 base outside the gene matches. Germline V CDR1 and CDR2: KGHSH, LQKENI. The CDR3 contains 15 residues.

The chain employs TRBV5-8 and TRBJ1-5; TRBD1 might be the D (6 bases). The CDR3 sequence is 14 residues long. Per germline, CDR1 SGHTS and CDR2 YDEGEE. Trimming removed 5 bases at V and 6 bases at J, with 15 bases between. DNA for the CDR3: TGTGCCAGCAGTTACTCGGGGGGCAGTCAGCCCCAGCATTTT. Encoded protein: CASSYSGGSQPQHF.

This chain connects TRBV11-2 to TRBJ2-5, with D possibly TRBD1 on 6 matching bases. V lost 0 bases, J lost 5 bases, and 19 bases lay in between. The CDR3 runs 17 residues. Germline V CDR1 and CDR2: SGHAT, FQNNGV. CDR3 nucleotides: TGTGCCAGCAGCTTAGACCGTAGTCAGGGGCGCCGGGAGACCCAGTACTTC. This sequence encodes CASSLDRSQGRRETQYF.

The V gene is TRBV18, the J gene TRBJ2-2, with 9 bases aligning to TRBD1. J was trimmed by 6 bases and V by 2 bases; bases with no gene match: 4. This CDR3 spans 15 amino acids. Germline V gene lookup returns CDR1 KGHSH and CDR2 LQKENI. The CDR3 is CASSPTGQGSGELFF. CDR3 bases: TGTGCCAGCTCACCAACGGGACAGGGATCCGGGGAGCTGTTTTTT.

Only one count was recorded for this clone. J is TRBJ1-5 and V is TRBV10-3; tentatively, D is TRBD1 (6 bases). The CDR3 has 14 residues. CDR1 ENHRY and CDR2 SYGVKD come from the germline V gene. Trimming removed 4 bases from V and 5 bases from J, with 12 bases in between. CDR3 nucleotide sequence: TGTGCCATCAGTGGAGACAGGATCGATCAGCCCCAGCATTTT. Translated: CAISGDRIDQPQHF.